This T cell receptor beta chain stems from a study of OX40 agonist ivuxolimab in advanced cancers. Turning to the study itself: An anti-OX40 (CD134) antibody with agonistic activity, ivuxolimab, was administered to patients.

Cycle 7 day 1, cycle 4 day 1, and baseline were the timepoints at which blood was sampled. Looked up from germline, CDR1 is MDHEN and CDR2 is SYDVKM. Trimming took off 5 bases at V and 5 bases at J, with 10 bases between the two ends. The CDR3 loop spans 13 amino acids. Produced via immunoSEQ multiplex PCR; TCRdb's table is partial and in-frame only. The sample has more than 70,000 clones, approximately 83% seen once. The starting material was CD4+ or CD8+ T cells sorted from blood, obtained in a trial of the OX40 agonist ivuxolimab. This clonotype was obtained from an adult with an advanced solid tumor such as melanoma, head and neck, liver or kidney cancer. The chain carries TRBV28 and TRBJ1-5; no firm D call. In DNA form, the CDR3 reads TGTGCCAGCAGTCCGGTCCGGGATCAGCCCCAGCATTTT. It yields the protein CASSPVRDQPQHF. The variable domain in full, completed from reference TRBV28 and TRBJ1-5, reads DVKVTQSSRYLVKRTGEKVFLECVQDMDHENMFWYRQDPGLGLRLIYFSYDVKMKEKGDIPEGYSVSREKKERFSLILESASTNQTSMYLCASSPVRDQPQHFGDGTRLSIL.